This T cell receptor beta chain was retrieved from a study of cytomegalovirus exposure and HLA in healthy donors. Overall study findings and caveats: A later look showed TCR association rates differing by HLA locus, highest for DRB1 and lowest for HLA-C. In a later analysis, at a false discovery rate of 0.05, some 17,000 TCR beta sequences were associated with HLA alleles.

In the case of this clone: Its cognate antigen is unknown. The junction shows a germline mismatch at one end, possibly a read error.

The CDR3 length is 16 residues. The germline V gene encodes CDR1 SEHNR and CDR2 FQNEAQ (reference sequence). PCR employed 60 Vbeta and 13 Jbeta primers. This table comes from immunoSEQ multiplex PCR, and its TCRdb copy is limited to in-frame clones, with some not included. Of about 62,000 clones listed, less than 85% are singletons. Although they were nominally healthy when sampled, donors likely had unrecorded immune exposures. The TCR comes from a woman aged 25 to 39 in good health and CMV-seronegative. Source material: PBMCs. V usage is TRBV7-9 and J usage is TRBJ1-2, with 7 bases lining up with TRBD1. The CDR3 DNA sequence: TGTTCCAGCAGCTTAGAGACAGGGTTTACTAACTATGGCTACACCTTC. Protein: CSSSLETGFTNYGYTF.